The rows below give T cell receptor beta chains drawn from one sample of a study of T-cell memory formation after mild COVID-19. A single record per CDR3 protein comes from TCRdb applying MiXCR to the 5' RACE reads. The table lists around 320,000 distinct CDR3 sequences, about 13% of them singletons, with under 25% in the top ten. Sequenced sample: PBMCs or a T cell subset sorted from them (not recorded which). The receptors were sampled from a young man who had mild COVID-19 (a few samples of this study predate the infection). Cell type and time point are not known. CDR3s include the opening cysteine and the closing phenylalanine or tryptophan. A D gene is named only where the DNA matches it firmly. Clone size appears in some rows only: once, few, many, or a class for an expanded clone.

clone_size	v_call	j_call	d_call	cdr3_nt	cdr3_aa
few	TRBV7-2	TRBJ2-7	.	TGTGCCAGCAGCTCGAGGCCCGTCCACGAGCAGTACTTC	CASSSRPVHEQYF
.	TRBV7-8	TRBJ1-3	.	TGTGCCAGCAGCTTAGTCCCGCAGGGAACAGGAAACACCATATATTTT	CASSLVPQGTGNTIYF
few	TRBV20-1	TRBJ1-2	.	TGCAGTGCTTCTAGGGGACGGGACTATGGCTACACCTTC	CSASRGRDYGYTF
few	TRBV5-1	TRBJ1-4	.	TGCGCCAGCAGCTTGGTCGGCAGGGAAGACGAAAAACTGTTTTTT	CASSLVGREDEKLFF
few	TRBV15	TRBJ2-1	TRBD1	TGTGCCACCAGCAGAGACAGGGGGAATGAGCAGTTCTTC	CATSRDRGNEQFF
few	TRBV6-2/TRBV6-3	TRBJ2-3	.	TGTGCCAGCGTCGCAGGAGGGACAGATACGCAGTATTTT	CASVAGGTDTQYF
.	TRBV5-1	TRBJ1-6	.	TGCGCCAGCAGCTTGGAAGGGACTCATAATTCACCCCTCCACTTT	CASSLEGTHNSPLHF
many	TRBV4-1	TRBJ1-6	TRBD1	TGCGCCAGCAGCCCTGGACAGGGGAGGTATAATTCACCCCTCCACTTT	CASSPGQGRYNSPLHF
few	TRBV7-3	TRBJ2-3	TRBD2	TGTGCCAGCAGCTCCGGGGGGGCGTCAGATACGCAGTATTTT	CASSSGGASDTQYF
.	TRBV12-3/TRBV12-4	TRBJ2-1	.	TGTGCCAGCAGTTTGATCCCGCCGGGTGTGGAATTCTTC	CASSLIPPGVEFF
few	TRBV12-3/TRBV12-4	TRBJ2-7	.	TGTGCCAGCACCTCCCAAGGGGGGCCCTACGAGCAGTACTTC	CASTSQGGPYEQYF
few	TRBV24-1	TRBJ2-2	.	TGTGCCACCAGGCGGGACAACACCGGGGAGCTGTTTTTT	CATRRDNTGELFF
.	TRBV6-2/TRBV6-3	TRBJ2-1	TRBD1	TGTGCCAGCAGCAATGGGGACCGGGACAGGGGCAATGAGCAGTTCTTC	CASSNGDRDRGNEQFF
many	TRBV18	TRBJ1-1	.	TGTGCCAGCTCACCGTCCGGGACCTACACTGAAGCTTTCTTT	CASSPSGTYTEAFF
.	TRBV7-2	TRBJ2-4	TRBD2	TGTGCCAGCAGCGTGTCGGGGGGGCGCGGAAACATTCAGTACTTC	CASSVSGGRGNIQYF
.	TRBV5-1	TRBJ2-1	.	TGCGCCAGCCATCGGGGGATGAGTGACAATGAGCAGTTCTTC	CASHRGMSDNEQFF
once	TRBV9	TRBJ2-1	TRBD2	TGTGCCAGCAGCGTAAGCGGGGGACAAAATGAGCAGTTCTTC	CASSVSGGQNEQFF
.	TRBV5-1	TRBJ2-6	TRBD2	TGCGCCAGCAGCTTTCTAGCGGGGTTTACTGGGGCCAACGTCCTGACTTTC	CASSFLAGFTGANVLTF
.	TRBV5-5	TRBJ2-6	TRBD2	TGTGCCAGCAGCTTGGCGGCCGGGGGGATCTCTGGGGCCAACGTCCTGACTTTC	CASSLAAGGISGANVLTF
few	TRBV6-2/TRBV6-3	TRBJ2-2	.	TGTGCCAGCAAACCTTGGGGGGAGTCGAACACCGGGGAGCTGTTTTTT	CASKPWGESNTGELFF
many	TRBV7-6	TRBJ1-1	TRBD1	TGTGCCAGCAGCTTAGGGACAGGGGAGACTGAAGCTTTCTTT	CASSLGTGETEAFF
.	TRBV5-1	TRBJ1-2	TRBD1	TGCGCCAGCAGCTCCGGACAGGGGGCGGGTGGCTACACCTTC	CASSSGQGAGGYTF
.	TRBV9	TRBJ2-2	TRBD2	TGTGCCAGCAGCGAGAGACTAGCGGGGGGACGTGGGGAGCTGTTTTTT	CASSERLAGGRGELFF
many	TRBV6-2/TRBV6-3	TRBJ1-6	.	TGTGCCAGCAGTTACTCGGGGGCGGACAATTCACCCCTCCACTTT	CASSYSGADNSPLHF
few	TRBV10-2	TRBJ2-3	.	TGCGCCAGCAGTGAGTCAACCGGGTTCGCTTATGATACGCAGTATTTT	CASSESTGFAYDTQYF
.	TRBV10-3	TRBJ1-3	.	TGTGCCATCGGAGGTACTGGAAACACCATATATTTT	CAIGGTGNTIYF
.	TRBV6-2/TRBV6-3	TRBJ2-7	TRBD1	TGTGCCAGCTCCATTTCGGGACAGATTTTCTACGAGCAGTACTTC	CASSISGQIFYEQYF
.	TRBV29-1	TRBJ1-2	.	TGCAGCGTTGGGGGGGCCAATGGCTACACCTTC	CSVGGANGYTF
.	TRBV11-2	TRBJ2-5	.	TGTGCCAGCAGCCTTACCGGGTTTGTGGGCCAAGAGACCCAGTACTTC	CASSLTGFVGQETQYF